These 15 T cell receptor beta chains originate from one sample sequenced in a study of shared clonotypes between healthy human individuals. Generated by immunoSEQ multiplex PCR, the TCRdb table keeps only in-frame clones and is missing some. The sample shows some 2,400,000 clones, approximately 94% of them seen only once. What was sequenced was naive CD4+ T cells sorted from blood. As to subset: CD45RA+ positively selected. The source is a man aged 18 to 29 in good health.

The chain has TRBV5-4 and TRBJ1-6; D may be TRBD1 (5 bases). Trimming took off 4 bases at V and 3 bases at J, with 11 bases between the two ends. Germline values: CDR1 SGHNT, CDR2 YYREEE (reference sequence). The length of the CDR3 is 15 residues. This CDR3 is CASSLGGHYNSPLHF. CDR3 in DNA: TGTGCCAGCAGCCTCGGCGGACACTATAATTCACCCCTCCACTTT.

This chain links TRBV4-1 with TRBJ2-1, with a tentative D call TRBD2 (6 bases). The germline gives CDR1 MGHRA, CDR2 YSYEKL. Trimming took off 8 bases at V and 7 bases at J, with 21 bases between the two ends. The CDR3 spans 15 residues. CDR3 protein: CASLRGSRKRNEQFF. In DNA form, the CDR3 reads TGCGCCAGCTTGCGGGGCAGCCGGAAGAGGAATGAGCAGTTCTTC.

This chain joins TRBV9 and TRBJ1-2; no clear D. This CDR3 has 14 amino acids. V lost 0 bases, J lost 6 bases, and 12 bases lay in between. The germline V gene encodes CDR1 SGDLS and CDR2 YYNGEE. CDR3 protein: CASSVAVSLDGYTF. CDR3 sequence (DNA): TGTGCCAGCAGCGTAGCAGTCTCCCTTGATGGCTACACCTTC.

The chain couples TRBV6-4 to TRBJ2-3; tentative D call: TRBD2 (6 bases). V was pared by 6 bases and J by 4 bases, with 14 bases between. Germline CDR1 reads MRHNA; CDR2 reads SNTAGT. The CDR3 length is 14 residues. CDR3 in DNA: TGTGCCAGCAGGCCCGGGACTGCTCCAGATACGCAGTATTTT. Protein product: CASRPGTAPDTQYF.

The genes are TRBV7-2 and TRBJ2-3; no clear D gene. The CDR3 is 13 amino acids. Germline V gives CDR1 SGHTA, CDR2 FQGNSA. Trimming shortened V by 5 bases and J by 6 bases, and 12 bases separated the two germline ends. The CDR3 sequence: CASSVGLGDTQYF. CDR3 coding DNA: TGTGCCAGCAGCGTAGGGCTGGGGGATACGCAGTATTTT.

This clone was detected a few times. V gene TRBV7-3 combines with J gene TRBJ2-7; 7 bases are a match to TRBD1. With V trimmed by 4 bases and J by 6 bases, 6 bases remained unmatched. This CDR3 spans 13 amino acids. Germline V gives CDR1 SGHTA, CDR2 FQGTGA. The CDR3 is CASSSRQGGEQYF. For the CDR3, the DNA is TGTGCCAGCAGCTCCAGACAGGGTGGCGAGCAGTACTTC. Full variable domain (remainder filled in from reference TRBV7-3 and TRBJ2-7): GAGVSQTPSNKVTEKGKYVELRCDPISGHTALYWYRQSLGQGPEFLIYFQGTGAADDSGLPNDRFFAVRPEGSVSTLKIQRTERGDSAVYLCASSSRQGGEQYFGPGTRLTVT.

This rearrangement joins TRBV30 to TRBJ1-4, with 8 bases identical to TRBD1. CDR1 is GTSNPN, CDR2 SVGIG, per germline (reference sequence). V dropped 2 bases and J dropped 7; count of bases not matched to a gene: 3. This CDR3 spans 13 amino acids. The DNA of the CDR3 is TGTGCCTGGAGTTTTACAGGGGGTGAAAAACTGTTTTTT. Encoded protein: CAWSFTGGEKLFF.

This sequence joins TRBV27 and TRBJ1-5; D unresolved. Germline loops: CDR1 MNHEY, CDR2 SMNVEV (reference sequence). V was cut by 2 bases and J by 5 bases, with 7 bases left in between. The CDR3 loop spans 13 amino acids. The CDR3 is CASSLRSDQPQHF. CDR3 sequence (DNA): TGTGCCAGCAGTTTACGGTCCGATCAGCCCCAGCATTTT.

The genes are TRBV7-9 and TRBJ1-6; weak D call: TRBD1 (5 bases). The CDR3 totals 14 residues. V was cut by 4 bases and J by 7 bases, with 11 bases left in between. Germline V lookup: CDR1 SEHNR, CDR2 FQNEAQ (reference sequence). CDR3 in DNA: TGTGCCAGCAGCTGGGGACCGACGAATTCACCCCTCCACTTT. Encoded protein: CASSWGPTNSPLHF.

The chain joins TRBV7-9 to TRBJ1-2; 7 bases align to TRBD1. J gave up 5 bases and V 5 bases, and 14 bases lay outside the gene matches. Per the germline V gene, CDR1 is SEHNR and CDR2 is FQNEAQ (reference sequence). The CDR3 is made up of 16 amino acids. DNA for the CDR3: TGTGCCAGCAGCATTAAGCCCGGGACAGACATTTATGGCTACACCTTC. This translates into CASSIKPGTDIYGYTF.

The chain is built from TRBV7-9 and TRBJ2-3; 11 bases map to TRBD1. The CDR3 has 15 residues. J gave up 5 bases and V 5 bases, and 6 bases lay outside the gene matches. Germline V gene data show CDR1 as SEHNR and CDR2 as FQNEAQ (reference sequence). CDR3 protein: CASSPGQGDVDTQYF. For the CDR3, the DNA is TGTGCCAGCAGCCCGGGACAGGGGGATGTAGATACGCAGTATTTT.

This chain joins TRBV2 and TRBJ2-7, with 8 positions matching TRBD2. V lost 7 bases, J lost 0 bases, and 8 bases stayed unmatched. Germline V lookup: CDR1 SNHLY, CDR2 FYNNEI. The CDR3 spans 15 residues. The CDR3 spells CASKNSGISSYEQYF. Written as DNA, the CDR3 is TGTGCCAGCAAGAATAGCGGGATCAGCTCCTACGAGCAGTACTTC.

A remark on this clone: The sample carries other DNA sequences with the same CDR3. As DNA, the CDR3 is TGCGCCAGCAGCATCGGGACAGGGAATGAAAAACTGTTTTTT. Translation: CASSIGTGNEKLFF. The chain combines TRBV5-1 with TRBJ1-4; 9 bases map to TRBD1. This CDR3 has 14 residues. Trimming took 4 bases from V and 5 from J; bases not matched to a gene: 3. CDR1 and CDR2 from the germline V gene are SGHRS and YFSETQ.

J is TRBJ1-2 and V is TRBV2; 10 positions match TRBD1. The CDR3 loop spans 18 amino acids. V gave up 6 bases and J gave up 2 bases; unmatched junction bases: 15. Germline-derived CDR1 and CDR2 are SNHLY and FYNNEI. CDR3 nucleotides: TGTGCCAGCAGCCGAATAGTGGGACAGGGGATTAGGAACTATGGCTACACCTTC. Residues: CASSRIVGQGIRNYGYTF.

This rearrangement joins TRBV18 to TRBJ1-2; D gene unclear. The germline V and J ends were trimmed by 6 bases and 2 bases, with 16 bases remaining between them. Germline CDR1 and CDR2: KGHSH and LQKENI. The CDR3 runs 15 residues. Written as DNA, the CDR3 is TGTGCCAGCTCCCCTACCATATTAGGGAACTATGGCTACACCTTC. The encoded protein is CASSPTILGNYGYTF.